Below are 5 T cell receptor beta chains sequenced from a single sample in a study of vaccination and CD4 T cells after COVID-19. Sequence data for DNA of cultured CD4+ T cells were generated by the Oncomine TCR Beta short-read assay. Using its own MiXCR run on the PCR reads, TCRdb lists one record per CDR3 protein. The sample shows roughly 26,000 distinct CDR3 sequences, 64% of them seen only once. Described treatment: roughly ten-day PBMC culture with coronavirus spike peptide pools or control peptides (ViraFEST assay). These receptors are not linked to any known antigen. Specimen: CD4+ T cells from blood, cultured in vitro. Receptors originate from a human donor who had recovered from COVID-19.

The rearrangement joins TRBV4-2 to TRBJ2-5, with TRBD2 as a possible D gene (5 bases). This CDR3 spans 16 amino acids. Trimming took off 0 bases at V and 2 bases at J, with 13 bases between the two ends. Germline assignment: CDR1 LGHNA and CDR2 YNFKEQ. CDR3 protein: CASSQEIREIQETQYF. As DNA, the CDR3 is TGTGCCAGCAGCCAAGAGATCCGGGAAATACAAGAGACCCAGTACTTC.

This clonotype showed up just a few times. V gene TRBV20-1 combines with J gene TRBJ2-7; D remains unclear. Germline CDR1 reads DFQATT; CDR2 reads SNEGSKA (reference sequence). The CDR3 sequence is 12 residues long. This CDR3 reads CSPRLDAYEQYF. The CDR3 DNA reads TGCAGCCCCAGATTAGATGCCTACGAGCAGTACTTC.

V and J are TRBV20-1 and TRBJ1-2, with TRBD1 matching over 8 bases. Germline V CDR1 and CDR2: DFQATT, SNEGSKA (reference sequence). This CDR3 contains 16 residues. V shed 1 base and J 7 bases; nucleotides not matched to a gene: 14. CDR3: CSARGPGQGRFGGYTF. The DNA of the CDR3 is TGCAGTGCTAGAGGCCCCGGACAGGGTCGGTTTGGTGGCTACACCTTC.

In this sample, this clonotype turned up a few times. The chain has TRBV20-1 and TRBJ1-1; TRBD1 is a possible D gene (6 bases). Germline CDR1 reads DFQATT; CDR2 reads SNEGSKA (reference sequence). The CDR3 runs 12 residues. Trimming cost V 7 bases and J 5 bases, with 14 bases left between them. The CDR3 DNA reads as TGCAGTGGCTCCGCAGGGGTTACTGAAGCTTTCTTT. Encoded protein: CSGSAGVTEAFF.

The genes are TRBV7-2 and TRBJ1-5; 9 positions agree with TRBD1. Unmatched junction bases numbered 8, after V lost 5 bases and J lost 0 bases. Germline V gives CDR1 SGHTA, CDR2 FQGNSA. The CDR3 length is 17 residues. The CDR3 is CASSPSADRGSNQPQHF. The CDR3 region has the DNA TGTGCCAGCAGCCCGAGTGCGGACAGGGGTAGCAATCAGCCCCAGCATTTT.